These T cell receptor beta chains were read from a single sample in a study of cytomegalovirus exposure and HLA in healthy donors. The data were produced by immunoSEQ multiplex PCR, yet TCRdb's version contains in-frame clones alone and is incomplete. The table lists about 51,000 clones. What was sequenced was PBMCs. These receptors all stem from a man in his forties in good health and CMV-seropositive. Each CDR3 is given with its conserved first and last residue. The D gene is left open where the match is weak.

>TRBD1|TRBJ2-7|TRBV19
CASSKGQGGQAKYYEQYF
TGTGCCAGTAGTAAGGGACAGGGGGGGCAAGCGAAATACTACGAGCAGTACTTC
>NA|TRBJ2-1|TRBV18
CASSPPTREVEQFF
TGTGCCAGCTCACCACCGACAAGAGAAGTTGAGCAGTTCTTC
>NA|TRBJ2-1|TRBV10-1
CASSAGGAYNEQFF
TGCGCCAGCTCGGCCGGAGGGGCCTACAATGAGCAGTTCTTC
>TRBD2|TRBJ2-1|TRBV6-4
CASSETSGGVNEQFF
TGTGCCAGCAGTGAGACTAGCGGGGGGGTCAATGAGCAGTTCTTC
>TRBD2|TRBJ2-7|TRBV7-3
CASSLGEGYEQYF
TGTGCCAGCAGCCTGGGGGAGGGCTACGAGCAGTACTTC
>NA|TRBJ2-7|TRBV27
CASTRTRNSYEQYF
TGTGCCAGCACGCGGACTCGCAACTCCTACGAGCAGTACTTC
>TRBD1|TRBJ1-2|TRBV14
CASSIDRVGYTF
TGTGCCAGCAGTATCGACAGGGTCGGCTACACCTTC
>NA|TRBJ2-1|TRBV4-3
CASSQENSPYNEQFF
TGCGCCAGCAGCCAAGAAAACAGCCCTTACAATGAGCAGTTCTTC
>TRBD2|TRBJ2-1|TRBV15
CATRGGGGAYNEQFF
TGTGCCACCAGAGGAGGCGGGGGGGCCTACAATGAGCAGTTCTTC
>NA|TRBJ2-5|TRBV19
CASSMGEYRDSRETQYF
TGTGCCAGTAGTATGGGGGAATATAGGGACTCCAGGGAGACCCAGTACTTC
>NA|TRBJ1-5|TRBV7-2
CASSSVWGQFQPQHF
TGTGCCAGCAGCTCGGTTTGGGGGCAGTTTCAGCCCCAGCATTTT
>TRBD1|TRBJ2-5|TRBV5-1
CASSLVTGGVQETQYF
TGCGCCAGCAGCTTGGTTACAGGGGGCGTCCAAGAGACCCAGTACTTC
>NA|TRBJ1-1|TRBV2
CLSGVTEAFF
TGCCTATCGGGGGTCACTGAAGCTTTCTTT
>TRBD2|TRBJ2-7|TRBV2
CASSPSGVSYEQYF
TGTGCCAGCAGTCCTAGCGGGGTTTCCTACGAGCAGTACTTC
>TRBD1|TRBJ2-7|TRBV29-1
CSVEGGQGLGEQYF
TGCAGCGTTGAAGGGGGACAGGGCCTGGGCGAGCAGTACTTC
>NA|TRBJ2-7|TRBV7-2
CASRRGNYEQYF
TGTGCCAGCAGACGCGGGAACTACGAGCAGTACTTC